This TCR beta chain was retrieved from a study of blood T cell repertoires in COVID-19. Assay used: immunoSEQ multiplex PCR; TCRdb lists only in-frame clones, some missing. In the table there are about 260,000 clones, approximately 89% of which are singletons. CDR3 length: 15 amino acids. Germline trimming cut 0 bases from V and 9 bases from J; bases unmatched to any gene: 7. Germline CDR1 is MNHEY and CDR2 is SVGAGI. The chain couples TRBV6-5 to TRBJ2-1; 8 bases agree with TRBD2. The TCR was taken from a man between 35 and 55 years old who had been exposed to COVID-19. The specimen sequenced was PBMCs or T cells enriched from blood (not recorded which). The CDR3 sequence is CASSYSFGGGSEQFF. In DNA, the CDR3 is TGTGCCAGCAGTTACTCGTTCGGGGGGGGGTCTGAGCAGTTCTTC.